This note documents a single T cell receptor beta chain sequence. This clonotype has a count of ten or more. The target of this receptor is not known. No much larger clone is present one base from it, and per-base qualities are unavailable. TCRdb shows the sequencer as Illumina HiSeq 2500. TCR beta libraries were prepared by quantitative 5'-RACE with molecular barcodes. For the original study's pipeline: Disease-linked TCR variants were identified with a new computational method built on a probabilistic model of VDJ rearrangement. The public reads were reprocessed in TCRdb via fastp at Q25 and MiXCR, keeping in-frame beta chains. Rows with a matching CDR3 protein are joined into one entry that keeps the most common DNA and genes. These V and J calls derive from TCRdb rather than the authors' analysis. Counted in this sample were roughly 250,000 distinct CDR3 sequences; about 10% of them appeared once. Roughly 2.5% of the sample is taken by the ten largest.

The data were taken from a study of CD8 T cells in ankylosing spondylitis (dated 2017 in TCRdb). The study in broad terms: To find TCR variants linked to disease, the study profiled T cell receptor beta repertoires in ankylosing spondylitis patients and healthy donors. In total, the full study cohort was made up of 108 healthy donors and approximately 24 ankylosing spondylitis patients. Peripheral blood was sampled, and synovial fluid was additionally collected from ankylosing spondylitis patients. Beyond this particular receptor, the publication reports: Some motif variants were previously reported in synovial fluid and blood of reactive arthritis patients, suggesting common disease-initiation mechanisms. Blood from ankylosing spondylitis patients appeared to be characterized by a TCR beta motif composed of eight highly homologous amino acid variants. The disease-linked clones were reported to be significantly enriched in matched synovial fluid samples from ankylosing spondylitis patients. The disease-linked clones showed a CD8+ phenotype and occurred at relatively low frequencies in peripheral blood.

The CDR3 goes from the cysteine to the phenylalanine over 16 residues. Only the CDR3 portion is preserved as DNA: 48 bases, with reading frame beginning at the first base. The V and J ends are trimmed by 6 bases and 8 bases, leaving 22 bases between them. The germline V gene specifies MDHEN as CDR1 and SYDVKM as CDR2. The sequenced material came from blood, either unsorted or a sorted T cell fraction (not recorded which). This TCR came from a male donor with ankylosing spondylitis or in good health (not recorded which). In this chain, TRBV28 is recombined with TRBJ2-2; matching of 7 bases hints at TRBD2 as the D gene. The CDR3 reads as follows: CASSPPTGGWTGELFF. The DNA reads TGTGCCAGCAGCCCCCCTACGGGGGGCTGGACTGGGGAGCTGTTTTTT.